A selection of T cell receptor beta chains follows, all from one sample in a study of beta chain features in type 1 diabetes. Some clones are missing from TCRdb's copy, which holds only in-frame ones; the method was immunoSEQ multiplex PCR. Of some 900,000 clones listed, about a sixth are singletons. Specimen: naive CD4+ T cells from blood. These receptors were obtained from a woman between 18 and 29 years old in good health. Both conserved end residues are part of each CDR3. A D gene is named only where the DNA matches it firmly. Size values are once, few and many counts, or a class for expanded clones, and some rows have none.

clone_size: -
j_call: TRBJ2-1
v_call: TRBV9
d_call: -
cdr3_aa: CASSARYREYSYNEQFF
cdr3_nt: TGTGCCAGCAGCGCCCGTTACCGGGAGTACTCCTACAATGAGCAGTTCTTC

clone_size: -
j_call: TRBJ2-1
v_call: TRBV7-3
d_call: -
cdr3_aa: CASSLTPEDYHEQFF
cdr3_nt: TGTGCCAGCAGCTTAACGCCGGAGGACTACCATGAGCAGTTCTTC

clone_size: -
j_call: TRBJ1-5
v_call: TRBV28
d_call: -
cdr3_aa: CASIDSFPQPQHF
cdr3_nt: TGTGCCAGCATAGACAGTTTTCCTCAGCCCCAGCATTTT

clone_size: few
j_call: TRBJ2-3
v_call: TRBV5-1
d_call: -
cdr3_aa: CASSPGETQLDTQYF
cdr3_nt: TGCGCCAGCAGCCCCGGGGAGACCCAACTTGATACGCAGTATTTT

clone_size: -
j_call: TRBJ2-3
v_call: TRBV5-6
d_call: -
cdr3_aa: CASSLHTDTQYF
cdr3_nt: TGTGCCAGCAGCTTGCACACAGATACGCAGTATTTT

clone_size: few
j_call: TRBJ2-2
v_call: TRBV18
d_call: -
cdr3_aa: CASSPRLEVGELFF
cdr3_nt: TGTGCCAGCTCACCAAGGTTGGAAGTCGGGGAGCTGTTTTTT

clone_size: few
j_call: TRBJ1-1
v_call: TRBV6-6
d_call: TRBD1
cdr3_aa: CASDFGTGAKVNAFF
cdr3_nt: TGTGCCAGCGATTTTGGGACAGGGGCCAAGGTGAATGCTTTCTTT

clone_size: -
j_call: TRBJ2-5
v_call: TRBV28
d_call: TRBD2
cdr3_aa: CASRSTSGRRSQETQYF
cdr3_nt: TGTGCCAGCAGATCTACTAGCGGGAGGAGGTCCCAAGAGACCCAGTACTTC

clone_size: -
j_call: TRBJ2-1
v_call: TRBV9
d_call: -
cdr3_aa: CASSVQGSSYNEQFF
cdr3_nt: TGTGCCAGCAGCGTACAGGGCAGCTCCTACAATGAGCAGTTCTTC

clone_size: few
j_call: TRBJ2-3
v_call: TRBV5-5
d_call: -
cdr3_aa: CASSSVADTDTQYF
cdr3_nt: TGTGCCAGCAGTTCCGTAGCGGACACAGATACGCAGTATTTT

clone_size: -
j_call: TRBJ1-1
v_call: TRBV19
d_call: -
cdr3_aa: CASSMVPVTEAFF
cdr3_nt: TGTGCCAGTAGTATGGTGCCAGTCACTGAAGCTTTCTTT

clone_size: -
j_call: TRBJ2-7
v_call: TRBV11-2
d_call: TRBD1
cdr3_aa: CASSPGQGYEQYF
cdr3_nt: TGTGCCAGCAGCCCAGGACAGGGTTACGAGCAGTACTTC

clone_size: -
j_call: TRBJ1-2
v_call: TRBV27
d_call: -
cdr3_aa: CASSFNVGVRRLHGYTF
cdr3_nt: TGTGCCAGCAGTTTCAATGTGGGGGTCAGGCGCCTTCATGGCTACACCTTC

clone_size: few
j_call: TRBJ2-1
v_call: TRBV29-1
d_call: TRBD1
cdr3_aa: CSAMTGTTYNEQFF
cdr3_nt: TGCAGCGCTATGACAGGGACCACCTACAATGAGCAGTTCTTC

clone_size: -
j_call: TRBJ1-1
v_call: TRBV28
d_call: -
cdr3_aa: CASKNTEAFF
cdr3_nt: TGTGCCAGCAAGAACACTGAAGCTTTCTTT

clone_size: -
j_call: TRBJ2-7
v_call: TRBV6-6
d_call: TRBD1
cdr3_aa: CARRTGLTYEQYF
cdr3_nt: TGTGCCAGGAGGACAGGTCTCACCTACGAGCAGTACTTC

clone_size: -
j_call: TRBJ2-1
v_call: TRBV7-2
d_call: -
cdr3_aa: CASSFGQLNEQFF
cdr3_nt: TGTGCCAGCAGCTTCGGACAGCTCAATGAGCAGTTCTTC

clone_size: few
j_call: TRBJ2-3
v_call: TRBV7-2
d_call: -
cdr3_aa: CASSLMGVDTQYF
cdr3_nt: TGTGCCAGCAGCTTAATGGGTGTCGATACGCAGTATTTT

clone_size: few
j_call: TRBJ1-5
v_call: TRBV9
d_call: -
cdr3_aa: CASNRGPGGKNQPQHF
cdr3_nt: TGTGCCAGCAACAGAGGTCCAGGAGGGAAGAATCAGCCCCAGCATTTT

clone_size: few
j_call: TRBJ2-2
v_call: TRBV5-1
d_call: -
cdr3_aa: CASSSGTRMNTGELFF
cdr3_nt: TGCGCCAGCAGCTCCGGGACGAGAATGAACACCGGGGAGCTGTTTTTT

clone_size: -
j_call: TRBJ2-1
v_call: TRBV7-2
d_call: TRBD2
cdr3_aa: CASSGLAGGHNNEQFF
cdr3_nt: TGTGCCAGCAGCGGACTAGCGGGAGGGCATAACAATGAGCAGTTCTTC

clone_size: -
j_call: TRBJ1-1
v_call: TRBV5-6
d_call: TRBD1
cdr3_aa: CATARIDRENTEAFF
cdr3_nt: TGTGCCACCGCTAGGATCGACAGGGAGAACACTGAAGCTTTCTTT

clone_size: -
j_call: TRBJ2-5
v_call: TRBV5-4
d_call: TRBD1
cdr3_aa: CASSLFSWDRGGETQYF
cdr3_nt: TGTGCCAGCAGCTTGTTTTCCTGGGACAGGGGAGGAGAGACCCAGTACTTC

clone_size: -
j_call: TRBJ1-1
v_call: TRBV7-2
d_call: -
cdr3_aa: CASSFTALSGFTEAFF
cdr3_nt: TGTGCCAGCAGCTTTACCGCCCTGAGCGGGTTTACTGAAGCTTTCTTT

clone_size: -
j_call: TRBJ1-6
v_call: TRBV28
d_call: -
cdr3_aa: CASSSTGTFHHSPLHF
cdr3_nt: TGTGCCAGCAGTTCCACCGGGACATTCCACCATTCACCCCTCCACTTT

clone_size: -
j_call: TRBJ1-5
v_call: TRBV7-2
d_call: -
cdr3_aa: CASSATYSNQPQHF
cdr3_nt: TGTGCCAGCAGCGCCACTTATAGCAATCAGCCCCAGCATTTT

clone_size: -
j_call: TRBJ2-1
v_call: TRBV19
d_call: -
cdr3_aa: CASSMKRGKASRLTEQFF
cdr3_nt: TGTGCCAGTAGTATGAAGAGAGGGAAAGCAAGCAGATTAACTGAGCAGTTCTTC

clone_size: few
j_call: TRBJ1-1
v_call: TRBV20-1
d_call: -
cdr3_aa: CSEAGDTEAFF
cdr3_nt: TGCAGTGAGGCGGGGGACACTGAAGCTTTCTTT

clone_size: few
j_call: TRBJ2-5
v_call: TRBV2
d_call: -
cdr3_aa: CASKRAWLETQYF
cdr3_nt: TGTGCCAGCAAACGAGCGTGGTTAGAGACCCAGTACTTC